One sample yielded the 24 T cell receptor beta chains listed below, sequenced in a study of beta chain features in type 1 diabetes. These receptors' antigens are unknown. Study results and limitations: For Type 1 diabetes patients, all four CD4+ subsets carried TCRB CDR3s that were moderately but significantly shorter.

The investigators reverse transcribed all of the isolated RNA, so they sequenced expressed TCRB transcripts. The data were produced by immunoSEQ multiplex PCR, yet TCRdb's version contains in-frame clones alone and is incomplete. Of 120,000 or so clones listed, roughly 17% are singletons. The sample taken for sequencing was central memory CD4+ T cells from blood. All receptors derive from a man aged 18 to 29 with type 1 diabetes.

CDR3 residues: CASSLGQVNQPQHF. The CDR3 DNA is TGTGCCAGCAGCTTGGGACAGGTCAATCAGCCCCAGCATTTT. The chain uses TRBV5-6 and TRBJ1-5; tentative D call: TRBD1 (6 bases). V was trimmed by 0 bases and J by 3 bases, leaving 7 bases between them. Per the germline V gene, CDR1 is SGHDT and CDR2 is YYEEEE. The CDR3 sequence is 14 residues long.

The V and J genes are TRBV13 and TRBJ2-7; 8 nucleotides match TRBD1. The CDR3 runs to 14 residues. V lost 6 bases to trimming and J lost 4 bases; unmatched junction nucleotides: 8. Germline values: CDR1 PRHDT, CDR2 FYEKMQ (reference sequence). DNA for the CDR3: TGTGCCAGCAGTTACCAGGGGGCGAGTTACGAGCAGTACTTC. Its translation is CASSYQGASYEQYF.

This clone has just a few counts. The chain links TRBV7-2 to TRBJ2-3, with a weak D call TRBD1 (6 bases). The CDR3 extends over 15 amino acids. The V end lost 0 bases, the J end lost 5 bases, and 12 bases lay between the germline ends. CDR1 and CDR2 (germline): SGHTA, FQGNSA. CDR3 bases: TGTGCCAGCAGCTTAGCGGGACAACAGGGAGATACGCAGTATTTT. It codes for CASSLAGQQGDTQYF.

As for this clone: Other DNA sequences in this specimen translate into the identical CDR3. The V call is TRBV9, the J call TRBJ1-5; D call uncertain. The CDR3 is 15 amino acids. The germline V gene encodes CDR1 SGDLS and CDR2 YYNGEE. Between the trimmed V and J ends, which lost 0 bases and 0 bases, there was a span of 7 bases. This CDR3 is CASSVGPDSNQPQHF. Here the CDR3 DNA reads TGTGCCAGCAGCGTAGGCCCCGATAGCAATCAGCCCCAGCATTTT.

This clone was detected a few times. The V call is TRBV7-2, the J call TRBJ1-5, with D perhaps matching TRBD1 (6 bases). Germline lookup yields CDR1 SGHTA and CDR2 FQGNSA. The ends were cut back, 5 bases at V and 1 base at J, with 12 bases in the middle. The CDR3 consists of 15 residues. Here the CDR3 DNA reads TGTGCCAGCAGCCCACAGGGAGTAAGCAATCAGCCCCAGCATTTT. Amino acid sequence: CASSPQGVSNQPQHF.

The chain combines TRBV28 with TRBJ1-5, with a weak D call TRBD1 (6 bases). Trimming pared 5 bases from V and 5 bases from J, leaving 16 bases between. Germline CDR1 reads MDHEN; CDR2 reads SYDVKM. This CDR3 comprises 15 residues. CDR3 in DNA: TGTGCCAGCAGTCTTCCAGGGAGGGGGTATCAGCCCCAGCATTTT. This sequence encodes CASSLPGRGYQPQHF.

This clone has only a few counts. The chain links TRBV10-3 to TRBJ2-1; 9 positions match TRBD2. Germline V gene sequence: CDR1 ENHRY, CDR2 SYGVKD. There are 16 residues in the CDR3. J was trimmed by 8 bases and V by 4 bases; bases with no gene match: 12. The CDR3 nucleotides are TGTGCCATCAGTGGCGAAGCGGGAGGTGGGGTCGATGAGCAGTTCTTC. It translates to CAISGEAGGGVDEQFF.

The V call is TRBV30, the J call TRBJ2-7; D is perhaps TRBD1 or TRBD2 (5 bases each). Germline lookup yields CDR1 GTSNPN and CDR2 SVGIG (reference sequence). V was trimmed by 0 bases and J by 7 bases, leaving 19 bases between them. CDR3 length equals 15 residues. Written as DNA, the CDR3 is TGTGCCTGGAGTGTTTGGGACCAGAGCCTTGGGGAGCAGTACTTC. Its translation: CAWSVWDQSLGEQYF.

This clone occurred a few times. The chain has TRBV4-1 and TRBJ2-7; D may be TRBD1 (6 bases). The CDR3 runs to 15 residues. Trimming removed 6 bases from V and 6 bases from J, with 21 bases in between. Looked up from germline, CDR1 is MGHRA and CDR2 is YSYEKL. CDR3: CASSPLLGALREQYF. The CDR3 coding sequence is TGCGCCAGCAGTCCACTTCTGGGGGCATTACGCGAGCAGTACTTC.

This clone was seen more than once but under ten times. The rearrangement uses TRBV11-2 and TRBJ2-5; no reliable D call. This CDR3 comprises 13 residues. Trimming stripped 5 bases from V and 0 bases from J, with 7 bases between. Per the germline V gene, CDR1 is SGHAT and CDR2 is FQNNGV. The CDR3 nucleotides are TGTGCCAGCAGCATGGGTAACCAAGAGACCCAGTACTTC. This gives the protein CASSMGNQETQYF.

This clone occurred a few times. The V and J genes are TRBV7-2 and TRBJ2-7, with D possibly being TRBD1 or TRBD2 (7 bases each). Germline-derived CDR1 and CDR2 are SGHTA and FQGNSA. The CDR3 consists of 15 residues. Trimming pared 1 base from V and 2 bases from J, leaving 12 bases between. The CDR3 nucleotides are TGTGCCAGCAGCTTAGGACAGGGAGGGACCTACGAGCAGTACTTC. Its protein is CASSLGQGGTYEQYF.

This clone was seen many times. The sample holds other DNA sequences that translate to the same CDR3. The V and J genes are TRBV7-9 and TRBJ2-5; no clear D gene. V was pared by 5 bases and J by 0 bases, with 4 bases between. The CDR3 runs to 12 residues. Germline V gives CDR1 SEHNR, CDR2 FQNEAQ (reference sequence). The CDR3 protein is CASSLNQETQYF. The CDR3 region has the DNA TGTGCCAGCAGCCTAAACCAAGAGACCCAGTACTTC.

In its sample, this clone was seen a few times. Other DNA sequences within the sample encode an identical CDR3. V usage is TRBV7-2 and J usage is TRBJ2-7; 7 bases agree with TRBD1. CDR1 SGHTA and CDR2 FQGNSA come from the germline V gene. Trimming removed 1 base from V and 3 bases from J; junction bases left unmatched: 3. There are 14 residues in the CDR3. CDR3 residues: CASSLGQGFYEQYF. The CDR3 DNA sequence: TGTGCCAGCAGCTTAGGACAGGGATTCTACGAGCAGTACTTC.

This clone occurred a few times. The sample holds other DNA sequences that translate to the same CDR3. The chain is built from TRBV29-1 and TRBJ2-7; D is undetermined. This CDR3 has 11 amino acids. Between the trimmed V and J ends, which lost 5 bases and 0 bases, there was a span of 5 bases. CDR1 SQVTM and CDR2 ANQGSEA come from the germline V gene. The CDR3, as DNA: TGCAGCGTTCTCGTCTCCTACGAGCAGTACTTC. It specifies CSVLVSYEQYF.

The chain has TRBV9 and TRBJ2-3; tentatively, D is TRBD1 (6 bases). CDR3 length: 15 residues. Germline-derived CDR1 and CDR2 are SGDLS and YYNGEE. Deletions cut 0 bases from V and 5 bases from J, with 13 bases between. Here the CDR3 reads CASSVEWTALDTQYF. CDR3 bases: TGTGCCAGCAGCGTAGAATGGACAGCGCTAGATACGCAGTATTTT.

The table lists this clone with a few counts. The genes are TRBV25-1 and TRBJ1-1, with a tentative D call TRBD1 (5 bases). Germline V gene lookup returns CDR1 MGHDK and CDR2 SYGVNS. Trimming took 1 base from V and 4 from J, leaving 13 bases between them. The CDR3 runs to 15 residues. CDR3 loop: CASSEWGQSGTEAFF. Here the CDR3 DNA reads TGTGCCAGCAGTGAATGGGGCCAGAGCGGCACTGAAGCTTTCTTT.

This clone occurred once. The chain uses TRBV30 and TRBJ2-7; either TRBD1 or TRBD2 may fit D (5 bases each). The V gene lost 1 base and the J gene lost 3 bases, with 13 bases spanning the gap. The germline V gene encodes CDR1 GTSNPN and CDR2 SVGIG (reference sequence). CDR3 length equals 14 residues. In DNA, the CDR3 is TGTGCCTGGAGTGATGGGCGAGGGGTCTACGAGCAGTACTTC. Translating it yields CAWSDGRGVYEQYF.

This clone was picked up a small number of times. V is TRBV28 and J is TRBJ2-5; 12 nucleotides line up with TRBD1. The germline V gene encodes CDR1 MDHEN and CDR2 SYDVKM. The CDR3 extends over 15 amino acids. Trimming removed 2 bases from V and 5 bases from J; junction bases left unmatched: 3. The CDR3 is CASSLPGTGGETQYF. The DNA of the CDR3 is TGTGCCAGCAGTTTACCTGGGACAGGGGGCGAGACCCAGTACTTC.

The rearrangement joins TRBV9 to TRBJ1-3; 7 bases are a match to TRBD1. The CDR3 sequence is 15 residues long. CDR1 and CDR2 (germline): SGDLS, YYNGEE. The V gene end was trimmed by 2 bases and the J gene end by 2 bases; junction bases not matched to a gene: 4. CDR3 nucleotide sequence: TGTGCCAGCAGCGTTGCCGGGACAGCTGGAAACACCATATATTTT. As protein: CASSVAGTAGNTIYF.

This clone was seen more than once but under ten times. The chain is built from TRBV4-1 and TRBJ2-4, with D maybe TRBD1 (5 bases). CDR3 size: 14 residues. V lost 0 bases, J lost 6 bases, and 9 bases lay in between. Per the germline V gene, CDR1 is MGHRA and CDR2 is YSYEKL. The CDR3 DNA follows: TGCGCCAGCAGCCAAGACAGGGATACAAACATTCAGTACTTC. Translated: CASSQDRDTNIQYF.

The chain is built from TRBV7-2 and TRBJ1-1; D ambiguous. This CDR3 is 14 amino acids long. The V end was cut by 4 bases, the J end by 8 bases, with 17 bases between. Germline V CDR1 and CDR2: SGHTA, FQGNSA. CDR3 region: CASSSAHGRKEAFF. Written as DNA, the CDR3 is TGTGCCAGCAGCTCCGCCCATGGACGGAAAGAAGCTTTCTTT.

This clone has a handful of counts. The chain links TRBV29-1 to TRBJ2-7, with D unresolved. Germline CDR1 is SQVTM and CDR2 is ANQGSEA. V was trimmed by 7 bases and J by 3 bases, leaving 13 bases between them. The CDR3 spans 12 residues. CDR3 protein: CSGAPDHYEQYF. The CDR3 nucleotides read TGCAGCGGTGCCCCGGATCACTACGAGCAGTACTTC.

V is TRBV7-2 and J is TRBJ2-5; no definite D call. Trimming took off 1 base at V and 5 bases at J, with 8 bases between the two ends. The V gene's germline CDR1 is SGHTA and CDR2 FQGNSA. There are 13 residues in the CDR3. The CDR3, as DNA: TGTGCCAGCAGCTTAGGGCCTGGGGAGACCCAGTACTTC. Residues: CASSLGPGETQYF.

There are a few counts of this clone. The CDR3 DNA follows: TGTGCCTGGAAGCCCGGGACAGGGAGAAATCAGCCCCAGCATTTT. As protein: CAWKPGTGRNQPQHF. The chain couples TRBV30 to TRBJ1-5, with TRBD1 matching over 9 bases. This CDR3 is built from 15 residues. Germline CDR1 GTSNPN, CDR2 SVGIG (reference sequence). Trimming cost V 4 bases and J 4 bases; bases outside gene matches: 8.